These 13 T cell receptor beta chains were sequenced from one sample in a study of a mutant IDH1 vaccine in newly diagnosed glioma. The antigens these receptors bind are not known. The time point: week 35, safety follow-up. Alongside topical imiquimod, each dose of vaccine comprised 300 ug of mutant IDH1 20-mer peptide. Sequencing was performed with immunoSEQ multiplex PCR; in TCRdb, only in-frame clones are kept and a portion is missing. The top ten clones hold about 1.5% of a sample with roughly 38,000 clones, roughly nine tenths of them seen once. The sample in question was PBMCs, obtained from a glioma patient whose treatment included an IDH1 peptide vaccine. These receptors all come from a man in his forties with glioma.

V gene TRBV23-1 combines with J gene TRBJ2-5; no reliable D call. TRBV23-1 is noted as an ORF with a role that remains uncertain. The CDR3 spans 15 residues. V was trimmed by 1 base and J by 5 bases, leaving 14 bases between them. CDR3: CASSQLAPPMETQYF. CDR3 bases: TGCGCCAGCAGTCAATTGGCTCCTCCGATGGAGACCCAGTACTTC.

This chain uses TRBV15 with TRBJ2-5, with D unclear. CDR3 size: 12 residues. In germline, CDR1 is LNHNV, CDR2 YYDKDF (reference sequence). V dropped 5 bases and J dropped 0 bases, with 4 bases sitting between them. The CDR3 nucleotides read TGTGCCACCAGCGAAGACCAAGAGACCCAGTACTTC. Its translation is CATSEDQETQYF.

The rearrangement joins TRBV5-4 to TRBJ1-1; 7 bases match TRBD1. The V gene's germline CDR1 is SGHNT and CDR2 YYREEE (reference sequence). The CDR3 is made up of 14 amino acids. The trim removed 4 bases at V and 0 bases at J, leaving 3 bases unmatched. The CDR3 region is CASSAGQLNTEAFF. The CDR3 DNA reads TGTGCCAGCAGCGCGGGACAGCTGAACACTGAAGCTTTCTTT.

The rearrangement uses TRBV7-3 and TRBJ1-1; D is possibly TRBD1 (5 bases). This CDR3 is built from 15 residues. V was pared by 3 bases and J by 2 bases, with 13 bases between. The germline CDR1 and CDR2 sequences are SGHTA and FQGTGA. This chain's CDR3 is CASSFTGTDNTEAFF. CDR3 sequence (DNA): TGTGCCAGCAGCTTCACTGGGACGGATAACACTGAAGCTTTCTTT. Full variable domain (outside the CDR3, taken from reference TRBV7-3 and TRBJ1-1): GAGVSQTPSNKVTEKGKYVELRCDPISGHTALYWYRQSLGQGPEFLIYFQGTGAADDSGLPNDRFFAVRPEGSVSTLKIQRTERGDSAVYLCASSFTGTDNTEAFFGQGTRLTVV.

The J gene is TRBJ1-5, the V gene TRBV28; possibly TRBD1 for D (5 bases). Looked up from germline, CDR1 is MDHEN and CDR2 is SYDVKM. This CDR3 has 14 amino acids. Trimming shortened V by 4 bases and J by 7 bases, and 14 bases separated the two germline ends. The CDR3: CASSSAGTRQPQHF. CDR3 bases: TGTGCCAGCAGTTCCGCAGGGACGCGGCAGCCCCAGCATTTT.

The chain links TRBV15 to TRBJ1-1; the D is unclear. Germline V gene lookup returns CDR1 LNHNV and CDR2 YYDKDF (reference sequence). Trimming stripped 0 bases from V and 13 bases from J, with 15 bases between. CDR3 length equals 13 residues. The CDR3 DNA reads TGTGCCACCAGCAGAGAGGGTGAACACGAACTTTTCTTT. Translated, it gives CATSREGEHELFF.

This clone was picked up one time. The chain combines TRBV15 with TRBJ1-4; D remains ambiguous. The V and J ends lost 5 bases and 11 bases respectively, with 18 bases between them. Germline CDR1 is LNHNV and CDR2 is YYDKDF (reference sequence). This CDR3 region has 14 residues. CDR3 in DNA: TGTGCCACCAGCGTACTTCTCCCACAAAGTAAACTGTTTTTT. Amino acids: CATSVLLPQSKLFF.

This chain connects TRBV27 to TRBJ2-3, with D possibly being TRBD2 (5 bases). The length of the CDR3 is 13 residues. Germline loops: CDR1 MNHEY, CDR2 SMNVEV (reference sequence). V lost 4 bases to trimming and J lost 6 bases, with 11 bases between them. The chain's CDR3 is CASSWSRGDTQYF. The CDR3 DNA is TGTGCCAGCAGTTGGTCCCGAGGGGATACGCAGTATTTT.

This clone occurred a few times. The CDR3 DNA sequence: TGTGCCAGCAGCCCCCACGGCCTGGACCACGAGCAGTACGTC. It codes for CASSPHGLDHEQYV. The chain is built from TRBV5-4 and TRBJ2-7; D gene ambiguous. Per the germline V gene, CDR1 is SGHNT and CDR2 is YYREEE (reference sequence). V gave up 4 bases and J gave up 5 bases, with 16 bases separating them. The CDR3 totals 14 residues.

The chain combines TRBV6-5 with TRBJ2-1, with D hard to call. Germline V CDR1 and CDR2: MNHEY, SVGAGI. The CDR3 is 15 amino acids. With 6 bases removed from V and 0 bases from J, the gap between germline ends came to 12 bases. The CDR3 DNA reads as TGTGCCAGCAGCCCCTGGGAACGCTCCTACAATGAGCAGTTCTTC. Protein product: CASSPWERSYNEQFF.

V usage is TRBV30 and J usage is TRBJ2-5, with 11 bases aligning to TRBD2. V was clipped by 1 base and J by 7 bases; unmatched bases: 8. CDR3 length: 15 residues. Germline assignment: CDR1 GTSNPN and CDR2 SVGIG (reference sequence). The CDR3 reads CAWSGTSGGWGTQYF. For the CDR3, the DNA is TGTGCCTGGAGTGGTACTAGCGGGGGATGGGGGACCCAGTACTTC. Full variable domain (remainder filled in from reference TRBV30 and TRBJ2-5): SQTIHQWPATLVQPVGSPLSLECTVEGTSNPNLYWYRQAAGRGLQLLFYSVGIGQISSEVPQNLSASRPQDRQFILSSKKLLLSDSGFYLCAWSGTSGGWGTQYFGPGTRLLVL.

V gene TRBV19 combines with J gene TRBJ1-3; D ambiguous. V was shortened by 5 bases and J by 4 bases, with 12 bases between the two germline ends. CDR3 size: 14 residues. CDR1 and CDR2 from the germline V gene are LNHDA and SQIVND (reference sequence). CDR3 in DNA: TGTGCCAGTAGTCGAGAGGGCACCGGAAACACCATATATTTT. Protein: CASSREGTGNTIYF.

This clone was counted a single time. V is TRBV27 and J is TRBJ2-3, with no clear D. The V gene's germline CDR1 is MNHEY and CDR2 SMNVEV (reference sequence). This CDR3 contains 15 residues. The V gene lost 4 bases and the J gene lost 2 bases, with 13 bases spanning the gap. The CDR3 protein is CASSWHLTSTDTQYF. The CDR3, as DNA: TGTGCCAGCAGTTGGCACCTAACTTCCACAGATACGCAGTATTTT.